This T cell receptor (beta chain) was recorded in a study of OX40 agonist ivuxolimab in advanced cancers. Study-wide points: Certain nonresponders additionally had low normalized T-cell clonal expansion.

People who had autoimmune disease history or systemic immunosuppression were excluded. Trimming removed 5 bases from V and 3 bases from J, with 8 bases in between. The CDR3 covers 11 residues. The germline gives CDR1 SQVTM, CDR2 ANQGSEA. Libraries were prepared by immunoSEQ multiplex PCR; TCRdb keeps only in-frame clonotypes and omits some of them. The data show about 64,000 clones, roughly 80% seen once. This clone appeared a few times. Its antigen is unidentified. The sequence was collected from an adult with an advanced solid tumor such as melanoma, head and neck, liver or kidney cancer. This material consisted of CD4+ or CD8+ T cells sorted from blood, taken in a trial of the OX40 agonist ivuxolimab. The chain carries TRBV29-1 and TRBJ2-7; D unresolved. DNA for the CDR3: TGCAGCGTTCGGACGAGCTACGAGCAGTACTTC. Protein: CSVRTSYEQYF.